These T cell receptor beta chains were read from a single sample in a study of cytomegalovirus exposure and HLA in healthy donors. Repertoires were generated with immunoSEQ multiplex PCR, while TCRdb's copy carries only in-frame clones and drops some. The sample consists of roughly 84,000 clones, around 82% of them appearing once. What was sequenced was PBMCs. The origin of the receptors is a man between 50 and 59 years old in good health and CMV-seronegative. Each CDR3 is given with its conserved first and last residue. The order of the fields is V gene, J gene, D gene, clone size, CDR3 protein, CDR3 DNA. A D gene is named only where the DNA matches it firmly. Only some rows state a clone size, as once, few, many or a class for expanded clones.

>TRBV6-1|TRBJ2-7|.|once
CASRAGLGDEQYF
TGTGCCAGCAGGGCGGGACTCGGGGACGAGCAGTACTTC
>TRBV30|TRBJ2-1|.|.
CAWMWANEQFF
TGTGCCTGGATGTGGGCCAATGAGCAGTTCTTC
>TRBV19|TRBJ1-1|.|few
CASSNPTAGRVAFF
TGTGCCAGTAGCAATCCCACGGCAGGGCGAGTCGCTTTCTTT
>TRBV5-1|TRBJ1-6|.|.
CASSLYLQSSYNSPLHF
TGCGCCAGCAGCTTATACCTACAGAGCTCCTATAATTCACCCCTCCACTTT
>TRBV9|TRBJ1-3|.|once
CASSVTGASSGNTIYF
TGTGCCAGCAGCGTCACAGGCGCGAGCTCTGGAAACACCATATATTTT
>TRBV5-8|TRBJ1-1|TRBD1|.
CASRPGTGVNTEAFF
TGTGCCAGCAGACCCGGGACAGGGGTGAACACTGAAGCTTTCTTT
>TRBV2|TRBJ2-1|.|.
CASRRESYNEQFF
TGTGCCAGCCGCAGGGAATCCTACAATGAGCAGTTCTTC
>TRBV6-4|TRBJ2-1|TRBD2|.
CASSDGTSGGANEQFF
TGTGCCAGCAGTGACGGGACTAGCGGGGGGGCCAATGAGCAGTTCTTC
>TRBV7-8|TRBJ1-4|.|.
CASSQLSGMANEKLFF
TGTGCCAGCAGTCAACTTTCAGGGATGGCTAATGAAAAACTGTTTTTT
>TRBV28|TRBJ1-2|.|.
CASSLGNRAYGYTF
TGTGCCAGCAGTTTAGGGAACAGGGCGTATGGCTACACCTTC
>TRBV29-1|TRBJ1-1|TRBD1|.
CSVEGGQGAEYTEAFF
TGCAGCGTTGAAGGGGGGCAGGGGGCGGAGTACACTGAAGCTTTCTTT
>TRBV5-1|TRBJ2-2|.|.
CASIGANTGELFF
TGCGCCAGCATAGGGGCGAACACCGGGGAGCTGTTTTTT
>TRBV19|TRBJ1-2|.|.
CASSAGYGYTF
TGTGCCAGTAGCGCCGGCTATGGCTACACCTTC
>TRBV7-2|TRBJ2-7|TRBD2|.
CASSWGLAGAEQYF
TGTGCCAGCAGCTGGGGACTAGCGGGGGCCGAGCAGTACTTC
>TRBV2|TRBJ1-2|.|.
CASSEARGPNHGYTF
TGTGCCAGCAGTGAAGCGCGGGGACCAAATCACGGCTACACCTTC